This T cell receptor (beta chain) was found in a study of cytomegalovirus exposure and HLA in healthy donors. Whole-study results and caveats: Later analysis associated a missense DCLRE1C variant with TCR beta V- and J-gene trimming.

The V end lost 5 bases, the J end lost 7 bases, and 15 bases lay between the germline ends. This CDR3 is 13 amino acids long. The germline V gene encodes CDR1 LGHNA and CDR2 YNFKEQ. Of note for this clone: Its antigen is not identified.

Both 60 Vbeta primers and 13 Jbeta primers went into the PCR. TCRdb keeps only in-frame clones here, not all; method: immunoSEQ multiplex PCR. The sample includes 200,000 or so clones, 82% of them seen just once. The source is a boy aged 2-15 years in good health and CMV-seronegative. Specimen: PBMCs. The gene calls are TRBV4-2 and TRBJ2-7, with a weak D call TRBD2 (6 bases). DNA for the CDR3: TGTGCCAGCAGCTCTGGGACTCCCAGGGAGCAGTACTTC. Its protein is CASSSGTPREQYF.